This T cell receptor (beta chain) was captured in a study of breast tumors, draining lymph nodes, adjacent tissues. Whole-study results and caveats: Compared with basal-like, luminal-like tumors shared significantly more repertoire with nontumor tissue. Tumor TCR diversity was below lymph nodes but above nontumor tissue. That most tumor T cells come from lymph nodes remained unproven.

Samples came from axillary lymph nodes draining the breast cancer. This clonotype was seen many times. The antigen is not known. With 7 bases removed from V and 1 base from J, the gap between germline ends came to 5 bases. The germline gives CDR1 LNHDA, CDR2 SQIVND (reference sequence). The length of the CDR3 is 11 residues. TCRdb re-called the multiplex PCR reads through MiXCR, storing one row per CDR3 protein. The table has approximately 230,000 distinct CDR3 sequences, around 34% seen once. The TCR comes from a female donor with breast cancer. Some clones in this sample may be carry-over from other donors' samples. What was sequenced was axillary lymph node tissue. The J gene is TRBJ2-7, the V gene TRBV19; D not certain. The CDR3 DNA follows: TGTGCCAGTACGAATTCCTACGAGCAGTACTTC. Translation gives CASTNSYEQYF.